Each of the 15 T cell receptor beta chains below was sequenced from the same sample in a study of CD8 T cells in ankylosing spondylitis (dated by TCRdb to about 2017). Libraries were prepared through 5' RACE. The sequencing machine was an Illumina HiSeq 2500. The public reads were quality trimmed at Q25 with fastp and then assembled into clones with MiXCR by TCRdb, keeping productive beta chains. Every distinct CDR3 protein forms one entry, paired with its most common genes and DNA. The sample yields some 250,000 distinct CDR3 sequences; roughly 10% were counted once. The ten largest clones take up under 7% of the sample. The sequenced sample consisted of blood, either unsorted or a sorted T cell fraction (not recorded which). The receptors derive from a male donor with ankylosing spondylitis or in good health (not recorded which).

This clonotype has ten or more counts. The V and J genes are TRBV14 and TRBJ2-5; tentatively, D is TRBD2 (6 bases). The V and J ends lost 0 bases and 5 bases respectively, with 25 bases between them. Per germline, CDR1 SGHDN and CDR2 FVKESK. The CDR3 is made up of 19 amino acids. This CDR3 reads CASSQDQTMEGPAWETQYF. CDR3 in DNA: TGTGCCAGCAGCCAAGATCAAACTATGGAGGGGCCCGCGTGGGAGACCCAGTACTTC.

This clonotype was recorded a few times. The V gene is TRBV27, the J gene TRBJ1-4; the D gene is possibly TRBD1 (5 bases). V lost 3 bases and J 2 bases, leaving 10 bases between the germline ends. This CDR3 region has 15 residues. Germline V gene data show CDR1 as MNHEY and CDR2 as SMNVEV (reference sequence). In DNA form, the CDR3 reads TGTGCCAGCAGTTTCCTGCGGGGGACTAATGAAAAACTGTTTTTT. Translated, it gives CASSFLRGTNEKLFF.

In its sample, this clonotype was seen a few times. This chain joins TRBV4-1 and TRBJ2-6; D not certain. Germline CDR1 MGHRA, CDR2 YSYEKL. V lost 0 bases, J lost 1 base, and 10 bases lay in between. The CDR3 contains 17 residues. In DNA, the CDR3 is TGCGCCAGCAGCCAAGACGGACGGTCGTCTGGGGCCAACGTCCTGACTTTC. Translation: CASSQDGRSSGANVLTF.

This clonotype has ten or more counts. J is TRBJ2-1 and V is TRBV7-3, with D unclear. CDR3 size: 13 residues. CDR1 is SGHTA, CDR2 FQGTGA, per germline. V gave up 2 bases and J gave up 10 bases, with 12 bases separating them. The CDR3 here is CASSLDGGKEQFF. In DNA form, the CDR3 reads TGTGCCAGCAGCTTAGATGGCGGCAAAGAGCAGTTCTTC.

V usage is TRBV7-6 and J usage is TRBJ2-1, with 7 bases fitting TRBD1. Germline V gene sequence: CDR1 SGHVS, CDR2 FNYEAQ. V shed 4 bases, J shed 4 bases, and the junction held 10 bases outside the gene matches. This CDR3 has 16 residues. In DNA form, the CDR3 reads TGTGCCAGCAGCTATTACTTAGGGGGCCAATACAATGAGCAGTTCTTC. It codes for CASSYYLGGQYNEQFF.

The chain joins TRBV2 to TRBJ2-5; TRBD2 agrees at 9 bases. The ends lost 6 bases at V and 4 bases at J; junction bases unmatched: 12. CDR3 length equals 16 residues. Germline V gene lookup returns CDR1 SNHLY and CDR2 FYNNEI. The CDR3: CASRRTSAYPRETQYF. The CDR3 bases are TGTGCCAGCAGAAGGACTAGCGCCTATCCCCGAGAGACCCAGTACTTC.

There are many counts of this clonotype. The chain employs TRBV20-1 and TRBJ2-1, with 7 bases lining up with TRBD2. Germline V gene lookup returns CDR1 DFQATT and CDR2 SNEGSKA (reference sequence). This CDR3 region has 16 residues. V lost 5 bases to trimming and J lost 6 bases; unmatched junction nucleotides: 16. CDR3 coding DNA: TGCAGTGCTCGAGGTCAGGATGGTAGCGGGTTCAATGAGCAGTTCTTC. Its translation: CSARGQDGSGFNEQFF.

Details on this clonotype: A much larger clone differs from this one at a single base, so this may be a read error. The chain uses TRBV5-1 and TRBJ1-1; D is undetermined. The germline V and J ends were trimmed by 4 bases and 0 bases, with 13 bases remaining between them. The CDR3 spans 15 residues. The V gene's germline CDR1 is SGHRS and CDR2 YFSETQ. The CDR3 bases are TGCGCCAGCAGCCTCCCCAAAATAATGAACACTGAAGCTTTCTTT. This translates into CASSLPKIMNTEAFF.

The chain recombines TRBV7-9 with TRBJ2-1; D is ambiguous. Germline-derived CDR1 and CDR2 are SEHNR and FQNEAQ (reference sequence). The CDR3 length is 13 residues. Trimming took 1 base from V and 5 from J, leaving 6 bases between them. The DNA for the CDR3 is TGTGCCAGCAGCTTAGAGTCAGACAATGAGCAGTTCTTC. It encodes CASSLESDNEQFF.

Ten or more counts support this clonotype. CDR3 nucleotides: TGCGCCAGCAGCTTGGAAGGGGGGGACGGCTACACCTTC. It is translated as CASSLEGGDGYTF. The chain carries TRBV5-1 and TRBJ1-2, with D perhaps TRBD1 (6 bases). Looked up from germline, CDR1 is SGHRS and CDR2 is YFSETQ. The germline V and J ends were trimmed by 0 bases and 8 bases, with 11 bases remaining between them. The CDR3 is made up of 13 amino acids.

This clonotype was counted at least ten times. The CDR3 region is CASSVASARTGELFF. CDR3 in DNA: TGTGCCAGCAGCGTAGCTTCAGCCCGCACCGGGGAGCTGTTTTTT. V gene TRBV9 combines with J gene TRBJ2-2, with D hard to call. Germline V gives CDR1 SGDLS, CDR2 YYNGEE. CDR3 length: 15 amino acids. Trimming took off 0 bases at V and 4 bases at J, with 10 bases between the two ends.

The rearrangement links TRBV11-1 to TRBJ2-2; D is undetermined. The CDR3 is 14 residues long. V was cut by 5 bases and J by 7 bases, with 14 bases left in between. Per germline, CDR1 SGHAT and CDR2 FQDESV (reference sequence). CDR3 coding DNA: TGTGCCAGCAGCCGTGGGATGTCCATCGGGGAGCTGTTTTTT. Encoded protein: CASSRGMSIGELFF.

This clonotype was counted many times. The chain is built from TRBV20-1 and TRBJ2-7; D gene unclear. CDR1 and CDR2 (germline): DFQATT, SNEGSKA (reference sequence). The CDR3 runs to 13 residues. The V and J ends lost 4 bases and 0 bases respectively, with 10 bases between them. The CDR3 DNA is TGCAGTGCTACAGACAAAAGCTCCTACGAGCAGTACTTC. This translates into CSATDKSSYEQYF.

About this clonotype itself: A much larger clone differs by one base, so this may be a read error. V and J are TRBV3-1 and TRBJ1-1, with TRBD1 as a possible D gene (6 bases). Germline V gene lookup returns CDR1 LGHDT and CDR2 YNNKEL (reference sequence). CDR3 length: 15 amino acids. The CDR3 spells CACSRLFKGGTEAFF. Here the CDR3 DNA reads TGTGCCTGCAGCCGCCTCTTCAAGGGGGGCACTGAAGCTTTCTTT. Using reference TRBV3-1 and TRBJ1-1 for the parts outside the CDR3, the full variable domain is DTAVSQTPKYLVTQMGNDKSIKCEQNLGHDTMYWYKQDSKKFLKIMFSYNNKELIINETVPNRFSPKSPDKAHLNLHINSLELGDSAVYFCACSRLFKGGTEAFFGQGTRLTVV.

This clonotype was observed at least ten times. V and J are TRBV7-8 and TRBJ2-1; D is perhaps TRBD1 or TRBD2 (5 bases each). Trimming took 3 bases from V and 4 from J, leaving 7 bases between them. The CDR3 is 13 amino acids. Germline-derived CDR1 and CDR2 are SGHVS and FQNEAQ. CDR3 sequence: CASSFGAYNEQFF. The CDR3 DNA is TGTGCCAGCAGCTTCGGGGCTTACAATGAGCAGTTCTTC.